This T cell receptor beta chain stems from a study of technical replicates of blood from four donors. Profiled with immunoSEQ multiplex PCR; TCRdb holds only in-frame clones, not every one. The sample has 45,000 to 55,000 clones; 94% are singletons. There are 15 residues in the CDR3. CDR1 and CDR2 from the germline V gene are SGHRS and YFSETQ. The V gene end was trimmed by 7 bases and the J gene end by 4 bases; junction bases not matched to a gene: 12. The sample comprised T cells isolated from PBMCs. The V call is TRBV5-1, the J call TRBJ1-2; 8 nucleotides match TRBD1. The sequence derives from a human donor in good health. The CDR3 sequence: CASSSGTGIGYGYTF. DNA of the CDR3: TGCGCCAGCTCATCGGGGACAGGCATCGGCTATGGCTACACCTTC.